The source of this T cell receptor beta chain is a study of blood T cell repertoires in COVID-19. The wider study: Acute and convalescent COVID-19 specimens originated in the United States, Italy and Spain. The analysed material was cDNA or gDNA that came from T cells, B-cell-depleted T cells, or PBMCs.

Methods used by the authors: Researchers report that nucleated cell counts were estimated from reference gene primer amplification. TCRdb keeps only in-frame clones here, not all; method: immunoSEQ multiplex PCR. The DNA gave D and trimming, while V, J and clone size come from that table. Among approximately 82,000 clones, around 85% were seen once, and the ten largest hold approximately 12%. In this sample, this clone turned up once. The junction had 6 bases not matched to a gene; V was cut back by 7 bases and J by 6 bases. The CDR3 is 13 amino acids. The J gene is TRBJ1-5, the V gene TRBV12-3 or TRBV12-4; TRBD1 matches at 7 bases. The sequence came from a woman between 65 and 79 years old with active or convalescent COVID-19. Sequenced: peripheral blood. CDR3 sequence reads: CASKGGPGQPQHF. CDR3 nucleotides: TGTGCCAGCAAAGGGGGCCCGGGTCAGCCCCAGCATTTT.